This entry describes one TCR beta chain. What it binds is not known. The authors made TCR cDNA by 5'RACE template switching, adding a universal primer site and UMIs. TCRdb recomputed calls from the 5' RACE reads with MiXCR, one row per CDR3 protein. The sample yields over 200,000 distinct CDR3 sequences, 6% to 8% seen once. These data come from a study of T cells after yellow fever vaccination. In the study overall: Preparation used SMART-Seq v4 Ultra Low Input for the low-cell-number fractions. Study outcomes and limitations: There was a small share of clonotypes that showed up in both the CD4 and CD8 compartments. The secondary response was weaker, and its peak arrived faster, on day 5 versus 15.

The sequencing used CD4+ T cells sorted from PBMCs, collected on the day of the yellow fever booster vaccination. This sequence was found in a man aged 25 to 45 who received the YFV17D yellow fever vaccine.

The CDR3: CSAQRTGLDPSNQPQHF. The CDR3 bases are TGCAGTGCCCAAAGGACAGGGTTGGACCCTAGCAATCAGCCCCAGCATTTT. This rearrangement joins TRBV20-1 to TRBJ1-5; 8 positions match TRBD1. This CDR3 has 17 residues. Germline V lookup: CDR1 DFQATT, CDR2 SNEGSKA (reference sequence). After removal of 6 bases from V and 0 bases from J, the junction contained 13 bases not matched to a gene.